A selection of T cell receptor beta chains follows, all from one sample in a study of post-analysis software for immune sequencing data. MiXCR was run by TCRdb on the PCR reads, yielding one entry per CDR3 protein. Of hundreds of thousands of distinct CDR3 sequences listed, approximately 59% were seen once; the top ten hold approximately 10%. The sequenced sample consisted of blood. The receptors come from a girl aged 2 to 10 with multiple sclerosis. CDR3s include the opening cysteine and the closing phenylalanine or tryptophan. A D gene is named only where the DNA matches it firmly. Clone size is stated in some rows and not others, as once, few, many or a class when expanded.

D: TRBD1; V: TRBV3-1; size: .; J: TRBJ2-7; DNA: TGTGCCAGCAGCCAAGCCGGACAGGGTTACGAGCAGTACTTC; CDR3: CASSQAGQGYEQYF
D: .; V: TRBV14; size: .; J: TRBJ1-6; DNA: TGTGCCAGCAGCCAAGAGCATTCAGTTTCACCCCTCCACTTT; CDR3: CASSQEHSVSPLHF
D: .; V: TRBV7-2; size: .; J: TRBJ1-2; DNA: TGTGCCAGCAGCTTCGACGGAACTAACTATGGCTACACCTTC; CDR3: CASSFDGTNYGYTF
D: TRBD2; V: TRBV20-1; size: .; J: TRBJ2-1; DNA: TGCAGTGCTCTACGTAGCGGGTTTGGAGGGGAGCAGTTCTTC; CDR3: CSALRSGFGGEQFF
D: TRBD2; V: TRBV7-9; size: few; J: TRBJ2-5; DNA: TGTGCCAGCAGCTTCTCCGGGACTAGCGGGAGCTTGGAAGAGACCCAGTACTTC; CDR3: CASSFSGTSGSLEETQYF
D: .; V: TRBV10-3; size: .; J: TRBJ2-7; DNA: TGTGCCATCAGGGAGCCCAGTAGCTCCTACGAGCAGTACTTC; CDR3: CAIREPSSSYEQYF
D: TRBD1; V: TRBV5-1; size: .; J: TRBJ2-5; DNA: TGCGCCAGCAGCTTGGACAGGGGGGACCACCAAGAGACCCAGTACTTC; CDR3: CASSLDRGDHQETQYF
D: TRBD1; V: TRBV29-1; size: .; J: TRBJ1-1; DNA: TGCAGCGCTAACCAGGGGGGGACTGAAGCTTTCTTT; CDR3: CSANQGGTEAFF
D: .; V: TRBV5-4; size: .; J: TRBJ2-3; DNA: TGTGCCAGCAGCTTGAAATTCCGGGGAGCCGATACGCAGTATTTT; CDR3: CASSLKFRGADTQYF
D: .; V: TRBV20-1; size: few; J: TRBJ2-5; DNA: TGCAGTGCTAGAGGGGGGGGGCGGGACCCAGAGACCCAGTACTTC; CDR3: CSARGGGRDPETQYF
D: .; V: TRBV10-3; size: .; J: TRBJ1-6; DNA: TGTGCCATCAAGGTGGAAGTTAATTCACCCCTCCACTTT; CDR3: CAIKVEVNSPLHF
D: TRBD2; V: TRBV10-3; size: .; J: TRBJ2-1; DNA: TGTGCCATCAAGAGAGCGGGGGGCCCCTACAATGAGCAGTTCTTC; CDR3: CAIKRAGGPYNEQFF
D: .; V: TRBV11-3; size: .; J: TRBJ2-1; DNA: TGTGCCAGCAGCTTAGATCAGGGAAACAATGAGCAGTTCTTC; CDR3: CASSLDQGNNEQFF
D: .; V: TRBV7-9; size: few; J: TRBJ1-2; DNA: TGTGCCAGCAGCTTAGCGACCCCTAGTCGGGGCTACACCTTC; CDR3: CASSLATPSRGYTF
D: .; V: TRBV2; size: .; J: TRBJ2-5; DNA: TGTGCCAGCAGTGAAACCGCGGCGGCCCAAGAGACCCAGTACTTC; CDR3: CASSETAAAQETQYF
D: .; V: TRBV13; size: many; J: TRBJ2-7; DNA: TGTGCCAGCAGCCCAGACCTTCACTCTTACGAGCAGTACTTC; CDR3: CASSPDLHSYEQYF
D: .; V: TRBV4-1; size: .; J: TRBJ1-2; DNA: TGCGCCAGCAGCCAAACTTTTCGGGCCTCCTCGAACTATGGCTACACCTTC; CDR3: CASSQTFRASSNYGYTF
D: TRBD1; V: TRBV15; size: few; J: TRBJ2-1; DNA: TGTGCCACCAGCAGAGATAGGACAGGAGAGCAGTTCTTC; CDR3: CATSRDRTGEQFF
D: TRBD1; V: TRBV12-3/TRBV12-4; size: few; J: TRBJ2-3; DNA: TGTGCCAGCAGATCGGACAGGGGGCGCGCAGATACGCAGTATTTT; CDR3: CASRSDRGRADTQYF
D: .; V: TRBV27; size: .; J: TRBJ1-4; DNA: TGTGCCAGCAGAAAACAGAATTCTAATGAAAAACTGTTTTTT; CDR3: CASRKQNSNEKLFF
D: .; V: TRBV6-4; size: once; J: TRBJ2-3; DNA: TGTGCCAGCAGTGACTGGGGCAGGATAAGCACAGATACGCAGTATTTT; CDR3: CASSDWGRISTDTQYF
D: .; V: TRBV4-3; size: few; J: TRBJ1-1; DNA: TGCGCCAGCAGCCGGGGAAGGAGGGACACCTCTGAAGCTTTCTTT; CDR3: CASSRGRRDTSEAFF
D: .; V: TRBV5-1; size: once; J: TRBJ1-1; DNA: TGCGCCAGCAGCCTCCTTTCACCGGGAGATGTGACTGAAGCTTTCTTT; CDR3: CASSLLSPGDVTEAFF
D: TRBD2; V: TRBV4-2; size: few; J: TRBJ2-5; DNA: TGTGCCAGCAGCCAAGCAGCGGGGGTGGAGACCCAGTACTTC; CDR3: CASSQAAGVETQYF
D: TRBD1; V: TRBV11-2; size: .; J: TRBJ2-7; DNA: TGTGCCAGCAGCTTAGGGGGGACAGGCGCCTACGAGCAGTACTTC; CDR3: CASSLGGTGAYEQYF
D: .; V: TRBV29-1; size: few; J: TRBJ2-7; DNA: TGCAGCGTTTCCCAGTCCGGAGCCCCCTACGAGCAGTACTTC; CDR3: CSVSQSGAPYEQYF
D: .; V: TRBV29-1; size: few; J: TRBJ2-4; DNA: TGCAGCGTTGTCTCCGGGTTAGCCAAAAACATTCAGTACTTC; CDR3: CSVVSGLAKNIQYF
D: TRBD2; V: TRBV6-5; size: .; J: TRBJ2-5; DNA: TGTGCCAGCAGCCCCGGCCCCTTCGGGGGGGCCCAGTACTTC; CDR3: CASSPGPFGGAQYF
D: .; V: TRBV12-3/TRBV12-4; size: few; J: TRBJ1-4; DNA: TGTGCCAGCAGTCCACAGGGATACAATGAAAAACTGTTTTTT; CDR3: CASSPQGYNEKLFF
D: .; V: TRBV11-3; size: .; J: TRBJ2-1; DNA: TGTGCCAGCAGCAACAGACAAGGGGGGTACAATGAGCAGTTCTTC; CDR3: CASSNRQGGYNEQFF
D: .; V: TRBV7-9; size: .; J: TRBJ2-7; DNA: TGTGCCAGCAGCTTAACCATTCGGGGCGAGCAGTACTTC; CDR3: CASSLTIRGEQYF
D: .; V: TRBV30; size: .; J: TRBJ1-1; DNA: TGTGCCTGGAGGAACACTGAAGCTTTCTTT; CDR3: CAWRNTEAFF
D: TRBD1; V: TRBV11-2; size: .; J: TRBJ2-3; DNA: TGTGCCAGCCGAACAGGGGGCGCCCGCACAGATACGCAGTATTTT; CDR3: CASRTGGARTDTQYF
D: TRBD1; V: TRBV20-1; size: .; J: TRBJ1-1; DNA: TGCAGTGCTATTTCGGACAGGGTAGGTGGCACTGAAGCTTTCTTT; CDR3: CSAISDRVGGTEAFF
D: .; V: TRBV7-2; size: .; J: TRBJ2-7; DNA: TGTGCCGACTCTCAGGGCAGGACCTACGAGCAGTACTTC; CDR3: CADSQGRTYEQYF
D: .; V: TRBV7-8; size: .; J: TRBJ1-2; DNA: TGTGCCAGCAGCTTAGAAGCAAAGAACTATGGCTACACCTTC; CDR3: CASSLEAKNYGYTF
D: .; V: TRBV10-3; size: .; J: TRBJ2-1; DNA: TGTGCCATCAGTGTTGGCGCGGCCAATAACAATGAGCAGTTCTTC; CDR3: CAISVGAANNNEQFF
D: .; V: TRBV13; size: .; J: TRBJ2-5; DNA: TGTGCCAGCAGCTTAGGTGGGGCAGGGGGGCCCTCTGGGAATGAGCAGTACTTC; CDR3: CASSLGGAGGPSGNEQYF
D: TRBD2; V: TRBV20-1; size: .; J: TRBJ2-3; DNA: TGCAGTGCTAGAGAATTGGCGGGGGTCCCGCAGTATTTT; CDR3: CSARELAGVPQYF
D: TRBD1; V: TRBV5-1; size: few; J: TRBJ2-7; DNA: TGCGCCAGCGGGGAGGCAGGGGGCATGAACGAGCAGTACTTC; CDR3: CASGEAGGMNEQYF
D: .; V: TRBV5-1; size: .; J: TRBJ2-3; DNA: TGCGCCAGCAGCTGGGGGGACGGATCCACAGATACGCAGTATTTT; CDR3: CASSWGDGSTDTQYF
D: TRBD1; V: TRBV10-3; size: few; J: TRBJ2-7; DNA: TGTGCCATCAGTGACCGAAGCGGGACAGGGGGCTACGAGCAGTACTTC; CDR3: CAISDRSGTGGYEQYF
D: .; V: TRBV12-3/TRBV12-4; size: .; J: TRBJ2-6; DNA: TGTGCCAGCAGTTCCCAAAGGGACCTTGATCTCTCTGGGGCCAACGTCCTGACTTTC; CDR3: CASSSQRDLDLSGANVLTF
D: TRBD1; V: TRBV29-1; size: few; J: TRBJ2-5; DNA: TGCAGCGTTGCCGGGACAGAAGAGACCCAGTACTTC; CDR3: CSVAGTEETQYF
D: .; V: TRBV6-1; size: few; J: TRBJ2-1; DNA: TGTGCTACCCTAGTGTCCTACAATGAGCAGTTCTTC; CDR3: CATLVSYNEQFF